The TCR beta chain under discussion was sequenced for a study of healthy donors' naive CD4 and CD8 T cells (dated by TCRdb to the mid-2010s). A note on the overall study: Donors were selected to cover three age groups (20-25, 40-50 and 60-70 years, about six each), with a mean age of approximately 43, and half of the donors were female. For TCR alpha, a new primer set was designed to cover all functional IMGT alpha gene variants, and the remainder of the protocol was kept the same as the beta-chain workflow. Peripheral blood mononuclear cells were obtained from 18 unrelated, healthy individuals. Rearranged TCR alpha and beta chains from naive CD4+ and CD8+ T cells were sequenced in the study to test how TCR variation relates to lineage commitment. The donors were HLA-typed by sequencing at HLA-A, -B, -C, -DRB1, -DQB1 and -DPB1, using the SBTexcellerator protocol, an ABI3130xl analyzer and SBTengine software.

The CDR3 numbers 15 residues from cysteine through phenylalanine. This entry keeps only the CDR3 DNA: 45 bases, framed from base 1. V is pared back by 2 bases and J by 7 bases, with 12 bases lying between the germline termini. Via the germline V gene (reference sequence), CDR1 is LNHDA and CDR2 SQIVND. Cells with a CD4+CD8-CD45RO-CD45RA+ profile were isolated by FACS and defined as naive CD4+ T cells, and those with a CD8+CD4-CD45RA+CD27bright profile were defined as naive CD8+ T cells. Sorting used antibodies against CD4 (RPA-T4), CD8 (SK1), CD27 (O323), CD45RA (HI100) and CD45RO (UCHL1). As for this clonotype: Its antigen is still unknown. Per-base qualities were not stored, and no clone one base away is much larger.

The listed sequencing device is 454 GS FLX Titanium. A previously published linear amplification protocol was used to build the TCR libraries, starting from approximately 500 ng of total RNA. The sequencing itself ran on the Roche/454 Genome Sequencer using Titanium chemistry. The study's own analysis went as follows. From roughly 5 of the healthy donors, a total of fewer than 85,000 rearranged TCR alpha transcripts were sequenced. Duplicate transcripts were removed, and each unique TCR clonotype was defined by its CDR3 junction following IMGT nomenclature. Logistic regression in R 2.13.0 modeled CD4 versus CD8 status as a function of V and J genes, with adjustment for donor effects and Bonferroni correction for multiple testing. The raw public data were reprocessed by TCRdb itself: fastp quality trimming at Q25, MiXCR clonotype calling, in-frame beta chains only. Every entry covers one CDR3 protein and lists the most common genes and DNA from its rows. TCRdb's processing, not the study's, gives the V and J calls here. The sample contains about 180,000 distinct CDR3 sequences, about 74% of them found a single time. The leading ten clones occupy around 2% of the sample.

Paper-wide results and their limitations: Reportedly, most V and J gene segments showed bias between naive CD4+ and CD8+ cells, and this bias held consistently across donors regardless of HLA genotype. The study did not directly address whether homeostatic proliferation of naive T cells might have biased the repertoire. In both chains, CD4+ lineage was associated with a positively charged CDR3, and CD8+ lineage was associated with a negatively charged CDR3. Taken together, V genes, J genes and CDR3 charge appeared to account for 10% to 15% of the variance in CD4/CD8 propensity, acting in a largely additive way. Because alpha and beta chains were sequenced in bulk and could not be paired, the effects of the two chains in combination were not assessed.

Sequencing used naive CD4+ and CD8+ T cells sorted from blood, pooled from several donors. The intended sense of this specimen's cell subset or site label: FACS-sorted naive CD4+ (CD45RO-CD45RA+) and naive CD8+ (CD45RA+CD27bright) T cells. The chain uses TRBV19 and TRBJ1-6, and TRBD1 may be the D gene, going by 5 matching bases. The clonotype originates from a pool of human donors in good health; the sample pools cells from several healthy donors. The DNA reads TGTGCCAGTAGTATATCGGGGACGGAGAATTCACCCCTCCACTTT. This gives the protein CASSISGTENSPLHF. The CDR3 plus the reference TRBV19 and TRBJ1-6 genes for the other parts give the full variable domain: DGGITQSPKYLFRKEGQNVTLSCEQNLNHDAMYWYRQDPGQGLRLIYYSQIVNDFQKGDIAEGYSVSREKKESFPLTVTSAQKNPTAFYLCASSISGTENSPLHFGNGTRLTVT.